The source of this T cell receptor beta chain is a study of blood T cells in healthy people across ages. Each donor supplied roughly 9.1 milliliters of peripheral blood. Isolation of PBMCs gave at least 7 million cells per sample. Using a J-beta primer mix together with a sample-barcoded 5' primer, a second PCR was run for roughly 7 to 11 cycles. TCRdb passed the 5' RACE reads through MiXCR, listing each CDR3 protein once. The sample has some 920,000 distinct CDR3 sequences; roughly 51% are singletons. The CDR3 sequence is 17 residues long. V shed 3 bases and J 3 bases; nucleotides not matched to a gene: 14. Germline lookup yields CDR1 SGHTA and CDR2 FQGTGA.

The sequencing input was blood. The clonotype originates from an older woman in good health. This rearrangement joins TRBV7-3 to TRBJ2-7, with 7 positions matching TRBD1. The CDR3 loop is CASSLRDRVGWDYEQYF. The CDR3 bases are TGTGCCAGCAGCTTGAGAGACAGGGTGGGGTGGGACTACGAGCAGTACTTC. The full variable domain, with the rest looked up from reference TRBV7-3 and TRBJ2-7, is GAGVSQTPSNKVTEKGKYVELRCDPISGHTALYWYRQSLGQGPEFLIYFQGTGAADDSGLPNDRFFAVRPEGSVSTLKIQRTERGDSAVYLCASSLRDRVGWDYEQYFGPGTRLTVT.